The 5 T cell receptor beta chains below come from one sample, sequenced in a study of regulatory T cells in long-lasting Graves disease. As to time point: persistent/refractory GD, antithyroid drugs over 5 years with positive TRAb. RNA extracted from PBMCs served as the sequencing template. Construction of the TCR beta libraries employed iRepertoire HTBI primers in conjunction with Arm-PCR of CDR3 regions. TCRdb ran MiXCR on the multiplex PCR reads and lists one entry per CDR3 protein. The sample has about 420,000 distinct CDR3 sequences, around 24% seen once. The specimen comprised peripheral blood mononuclear cells (PBMCs), sampled when the disease was refractory, from a patient treated with antithyroid drugs. Receptors originate from a female donor with Graves disease.

This chain links TRBV7-3 with TRBJ2-1, with 12 bases identical to TRBD2. This CDR3 has 14 amino acids. J gave up 8 bases and V 3 bases, and 2 bases lay outside the gene matches. Germline V gene lookup returns CDR1 SGHTA and CDR2 FQGTGA. The CDR3 DNA reads TGTGCCAGCAGCTTGACTAGCGGGAGCGATGAGCAGTTCTTC. Its translation is CASSLTSGSDEQFF. The variable domain in full, completed from reference TRBV7-3 and TRBJ2-1, reads GAGVSQTPSNKVTEKGKYVELRCDPISGHTALYWYRQSLGQGPEFLIYFQGTGAADDSGLPNDRFFAVRPEGSVSTLKIQRTERGDSAVYLCASSLTSGSDEQFFGPGTRLTVL.

The chain uses TRBV12-3 or TRBV12-4 and TRBJ1-4, with 8 bases that match TRBD1. V shed 7 bases and J 8 bases; nucleotides not matched to a gene: 3. The CDR3 consists of 12 residues. The CDR3 is CASNRGLEKLFF. CDR3 nucleotide sequence: TGTGCCAGCAACAGGGGGTTAGAAAAACTGTTTTTT.

This clonotype was counted ten times or more. The chain uses TRBV7-2 and TRBJ1-2; the match to TRBD1 covers 8 bases. V was clipped by 6 bases and J by 4 bases; unmatched bases: 13. The CDR3 runs to 16 residues. Germline CDR1 is SGHTA and CDR2 is FQGNSA. CDR3 loop: CASSSADRGGRYGYTF. The CDR3 bases are TGTGCCAGCAGTTCCGCCGACAGGGGAGGCCGCTATGGCTACACCTTC.

This clonotype was seen many times. The chain carries TRBV30 and TRBJ1-2, with D unresolved. CDR3 length equals 12 residues. V lost 0 bases, J lost 1 base, and 3 bases lay in between. The V gene's germline CDR1 is GTSNPN and CDR2 SVGIG (reference sequence). CDR3 sequence reads: CAWSVLNYGYTF. DNA for the CDR3: TGTGCCTGGAGTGTACTTAACTATGGCTACACCTTC.

This clonotype was counted a few times. The chain links TRBV7-2 to TRBJ2-7; 7 nucleotides line up with TRBD2. The CDR3 spans 14 residues. Trimming took 1 base from V and 8 from J; bases not matched to a gene: 8. The germline V gene has CDR1 SGHTA and CDR2 FQGNSA. CDR3 in amino acids: CASSLEAGAPKQYF. CDR3 nucleotides: TGTGCCAGCAGCTTAGAGGCGGGAGCCCCCAAGCAGTACTTC.